In this sample, the clone carrying this T cell receptor (beta chain) turned up once. Its antigen is as yet unknown. This specimen comes from a study of cytomegalovirus exposure and HLA in healthy donors. Study summary: According to later analysis, the same platform produced the roughly 120 validation and approximately 700 first-cohort repertoires. Study findings and constraints: For cytomegalovirus status, the classifier reportedly gave diagnoses with high specificity and sensitivity. Cytomegalovirus-associated status was assigned to around 160 TCR beta chains. It was found in a later analysis that first-cohort TCR clusters tended to co-occur in the 130 or so validation repertoires.

V was shortened by 2 bases and J by 4 bases, with 5 bases between the two germline ends. CDR1 and CDR2 from the germline V gene are ENHRY and SYGVKD. The CDR3 has 12 amino acids. This table comes from immunoSEQ multiplex PCR, and its TCRdb copy is limited to in-frame clones, with some not included. The sample records some 140,000 clones, about 91% being singletons. V usage is TRBV10-3 and J usage is TRBJ1-2; tentative D call: TRBD1 (5 bases). This clonotype was sampled from a woman aged 18-30 years in good health and CMV-seropositive. The specimen was PBMCs. The CDR3 DNA is TGTGCCATCAGTGAGGACAGCTATGGCTACACCTTC. Its protein is CAISEDSYGYTF.